This TCR beta chain was captured by sequencing in a study of T-cell memory formation after mild COVID-19. This clonotype qualifies as medium-sized (0.01 to 0.1%). Each CDR3 protein is one row after TCRdb ran MiXCR on the 5' RACE reads. In the table there are 180,000 or so distinct CDR3 sequences, roughly 10% of which are singletons. The CDR3 totals 14 residues. CDR1 and CDR2 (germline): MNHEY, SVGAGI. Germline trimming cut 5 bases from V and 1 base from J; bases unmatched to any gene: 4. The chain joins TRBV6-5 to TRBJ2-5, with 7 positions matching TRBD2. The sequence was obtained from a man aged 18 to 29 who had mild COVID-19 (a few samples of this study predate the infection). Cell type and time point are not known. Material: PBMCs or a T cell subset sorted from them (not recorded which). Here the CDR3 reads CASSQSSGQETQYF. The DNA of the CDR3 is TGTGCCAGCAGTCAGTCTAGCGGCCAAGAGACCCAGTACTTC.